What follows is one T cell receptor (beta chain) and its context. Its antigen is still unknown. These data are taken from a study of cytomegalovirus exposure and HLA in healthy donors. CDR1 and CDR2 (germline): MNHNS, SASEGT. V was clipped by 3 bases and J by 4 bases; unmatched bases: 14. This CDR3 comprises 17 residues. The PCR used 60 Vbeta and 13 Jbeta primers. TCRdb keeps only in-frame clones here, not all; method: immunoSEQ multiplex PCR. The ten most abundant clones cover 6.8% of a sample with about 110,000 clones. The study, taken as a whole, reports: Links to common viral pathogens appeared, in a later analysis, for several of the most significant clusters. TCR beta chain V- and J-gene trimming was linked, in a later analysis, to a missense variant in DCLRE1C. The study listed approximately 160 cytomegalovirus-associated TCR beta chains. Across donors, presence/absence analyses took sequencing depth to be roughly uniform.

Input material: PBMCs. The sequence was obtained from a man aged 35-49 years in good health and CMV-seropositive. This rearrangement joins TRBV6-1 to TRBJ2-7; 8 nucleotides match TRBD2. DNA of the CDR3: TGTGCCAGCAGTGAGGGACTGCCCGGACTAGCATCTTACGAGCAGTACTTC. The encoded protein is CASSEGLPGLASYEQYF.